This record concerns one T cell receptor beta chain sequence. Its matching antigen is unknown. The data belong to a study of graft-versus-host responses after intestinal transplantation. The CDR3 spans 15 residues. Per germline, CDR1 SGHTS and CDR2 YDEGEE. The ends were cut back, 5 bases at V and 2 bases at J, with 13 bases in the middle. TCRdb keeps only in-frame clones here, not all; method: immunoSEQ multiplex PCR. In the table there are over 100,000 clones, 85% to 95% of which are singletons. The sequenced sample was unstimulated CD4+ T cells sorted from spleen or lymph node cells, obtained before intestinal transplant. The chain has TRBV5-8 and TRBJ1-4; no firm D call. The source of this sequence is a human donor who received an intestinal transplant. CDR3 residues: CASRPGSGTNEKLFF. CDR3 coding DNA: TGTGCCAGCAGACCTGGATCGGGCACTAATGAAAAACTGTTTTTT.